This T cell receptor (beta chain) was captured in a study of early T cells in non-severe SARS-CoV-2 infection (dated by TCRdb to the early 2020s). General notes on the study: TCR sequencing used bulk RNA from unsorted whole blood, so alpha and beta chains could not be paired. Findings and caveats that apply to the study as a whole: Matching against VDJdb was skewed toward anti-spike CD8 responses, likely underestimated virus-specific expansions, and missed private and CD4 specificities.

This was a case-control study nested in a cohort of healthcare workers in London, UK, who had nasopharyngeal swab PCR tests and blood samples taken every week. Healthcare workers were enrolled in the week of the UK lockdown, from 23 to 31 March 2020, and were followed every week for up to about 16 weeks. The germline V gene encodes CDR1 SGHAT and CDR2 FQNNGV. V loses 7 bases of germline sequence and J loses 3 bases, and the interval between the two ends is 18 bases. Spanning cysteine to phenylalanine, the CDR3 consists of 15 amino acids. This entry keeps only the CDR3 DNA: 45 bases, framed from base 1. By sample share, this clonotype is medium-sized (0.01 to 0.1%). There is no known antigen for this receptor. It has no much larger one-base neighbor in the sample; base qualities were not kept. Library creation used 5' RACE. TCRdb records NextSeq 500 as the sequencer. To correct for sequencing error and PCR bias, the TCR library protocol tagged individual cDNA molecules with unique molecular identifiers. Both TCR alpha and beta chains were sequenced, and tight co-correlation was observed between alpha and beta sequence abundances in each sample. The source study handled its data this way. Decombinator V4 was used to annotate the V gene, J gene and CDR3 of the TCR sequences. TCRs were defined as expanded if a significant change between any two time points was detected under a Poisson model with p below 0.0001. TCR abundances were normalised to the total number of TCRs sequenced per sample and expressed as counts per million. MAIT TCRs were defined by TRAV1-2 paired with TRAJ12, TRAJ20 or TRAJ33, and iNKT TCRs by TRAV10 paired with TRAJ18. VDJdb, accessed on 1 November 2021, was searched for TCRs annotated for CMV, EBV and SARS-CoV-2, and TCRs annotated for more than one antigen were excluded. TCRdb reprocessing: public reads trimmed at Q25 with fastp, clones called with MiXCR, in-frame beta chains kept. Records with the same CDR3 protein are collapsed into one entry carrying the most frequent genes and DNA. The V and J calls were not made by the authors but by TCRdb's processing. Present in this sample are tens of thousands of distinct CDR3 sequences, less than 8.5% of which were seen just once. About 13% of the sample is taken by the ten largest.

This TCR came from an adult who was a healthcare worker with PCR-confirmed SARS-CoV-2 infection or an uninfected control (not recorded which). In this chain, TRBV11-2 is recombined with TRBJ2-5, with the D call tentatively TRBD1 or TRBD2, each fitting 5 bases. The sample in question was whole blood, obtained at baseline. The encoded CDR3 is CASTTAMGVKETQYF. The nucleotide sequence reads as follows: TGTGCCAGCACCACAGCCATGGGGGTAAAAGAGACCCAGTACTTC.